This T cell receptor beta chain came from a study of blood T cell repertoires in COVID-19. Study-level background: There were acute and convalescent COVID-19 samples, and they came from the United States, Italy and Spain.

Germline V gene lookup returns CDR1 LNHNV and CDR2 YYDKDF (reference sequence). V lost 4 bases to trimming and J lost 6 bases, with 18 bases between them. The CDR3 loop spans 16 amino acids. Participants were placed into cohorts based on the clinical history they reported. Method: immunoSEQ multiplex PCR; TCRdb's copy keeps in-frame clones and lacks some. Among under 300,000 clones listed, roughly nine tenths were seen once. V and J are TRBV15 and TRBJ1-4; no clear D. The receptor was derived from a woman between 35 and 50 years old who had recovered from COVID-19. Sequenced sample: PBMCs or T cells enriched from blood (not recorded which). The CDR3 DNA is TGTGCCACCAGCAAAGCTTCCGGGTCCCACTATGAAAAACTGTTTTTT. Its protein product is CATSKASGSHYEKLFF.